Presented here are 12 T cell receptor beta chains from one specimen sequenced in a study of T cells in Graves' hyperthyroidism and ophthalmopathy. Using RNA transcripts as the source, TCR beta CDR3 regions were amplified. First-round RT-PCR of the TCR CDR3 relied on the HTBI primer set. TCRdb itself ran the multiplex PCR reads through MiXCR, one entry per CDR3 protein. The sample consists of about 520,000 distinct CDR3 sequences, 24% of them appearing once. The sample was blood. The receptors here all came from a woman in her 30s with Graves' ophthalmopathy.

This rearrangement joins TRBV5-1 to TRBJ2-5; no clear D. With 0 bases removed from V and 9 bases from J, the gap between germline ends came to 15 bases. CDR1 and CDR2 from the germline V gene are SGHRS and YFSETQ. The CDR3 consists of 14 residues. The DNA of the CDR3 is TGCGCCAGCAGCTTGGCCATGGCGTTTGGGGCCCAGTACTTC. The encoded protein is CASSLAMAFGAQYF.

Of note for this clonotype: A much larger clone sits a single nucleotide away, making a read error possible. No conserved phenylalanine or tryptophan is present at the end of the CDR3, so a read error is the likely explanation. The chain has TRBV5-1 and TRBJ2-2, with D possibly TRBD1 on 6 matching bases. This CDR3 has 15 amino acids. V was cut by 6 bases and J by 0 bases, with 12 bases left in between. Germline V gene lookup returns CDR1 SGHRS and CDR2 YFSETQ. CDR3 protein: CASTSGQPNTGELFL. The CDR3 DNA follows: TGCGCCAGCACATCGGGACAACCGAACACCGGGGAGCTGTTTTTG.

This clonotype was detected a few times. This rearrangement joins TRBV27 to TRBJ2-5; no definite D call. The CDR3 contains 14 residues. With 2 bases removed from V and 1 base from J, the gap between germline ends came to 8 bases. The germline V gene encodes CDR1 MNHEY and CDR2 SMNVEV (reference sequence). The CDR3: CASSLSPAQETQYF. CDR3 sequence (DNA): TGTGCCAGCAGTTTAAGCCCCGCCCAAGAGACCCAGTACTTC.

This rearrangement joins TRBV6-1 to TRBJ2-5; 9 positions agree with TRBD2. The CDR3 totals 14 residues. The V gene's germline CDR1 is MNHNS and CDR2 SASEGT. V shed 7 bases and J 5 bases; nucleotides not matched to a gene: 8. CDR3 nucleotides: TGTGCCAGCAAAAAGGTAGCGGGAGTCGAGACCCAGTACTTC. Translating it yields CASKKVAGVETQYF.

J is TRBJ1-2 and V is TRBV12-3 or TRBV12-4; no clear D. The V end was cut by 3 bases, the J end by 2 bases, with 13 bases between. The CDR3 has 15 amino acids. The CDR3 here is CASSFFSSPNYGYTF. DNA for the CDR3: TGTGCCAGCAGTTTTTTCTCCAGCCCCAACTATGGCTACACCTTC.

In its sample, this clonotype was seen many times. The chain carries TRBV28 and TRBJ2-1; 8 bases line up with TRBD1. Trimming took 5 bases from V and 7 from J; bases not matched to a gene: 10. Germline CDR1 and CDR2: MDHEN and SYDVKM. This CDR3 is 15 amino acids long. CDR3 coding DNA: TGTGCCAGCAGTCCAAGACAGGGGAGCGGTAATGAGCAGTTCTTC. Translated: CASSPRQGSGNEQFF.

This clonotype was picked up many times. The rearrangement uses TRBV7-9 and TRBJ1-1, with D perhaps matching TRBD1 (5 bases). Trimming took 5 bases from V and 7 from J, leaving 11 bases between them. The germline CDR1 and CDR2 sequences are SEHNR and FQNEAQ (reference sequence). CDR3 length: 12 amino acids. CDR3 nucleotide sequence: TGTGCCAGCAGCCTGGCGGGGGGTGAAGCTTTCTTT. Protein: CASSLAGGEAFF.

The chain combines TRBV6-2 or TRBV6-3 with TRBJ1-5; D remains ambiguous. In germline, CDR1 is MNHEY, CDR2 SVGEGT. Trimming stripped 6 bases from V and 1 base from J, with 13 bases between. CDR3 length equals 15 residues. The CDR3 is CASRWGYGSNQPQHF. The CDR3 DNA is TGTGCCAGCAGGTGGGGATATGGGAGCAATCAGCCCCAGCATTTT.

There are many counts of this clonotype. This sequence joins TRBV28 and TRBJ1-6; 7 bases agree with TRBD1. The V gene end was trimmed by 7 bases and the J gene end by 4 bases; junction bases not matched to a gene: 13. The CDR3 has 17 residues. In germline, CDR1 is MDHEN, CDR2 SYDVKM. CDR3 in DNA: TGTGCCAGCAACCTCATAGGGGGCGGAGATTATAATTCACCCCTCCACTTT. It is translated as CASNLIGGGDYNSPLHF.

Regarding this clonotype: A read error may explain this, as a much larger clone is one base away. This chain links TRBV3-1 with TRBJ2-7, with 7 bases that match TRBD2. The V gene's germline CDR1 is LGHDT and CDR2 YNNKEL (reference sequence). The CDR3 is made up of 16 amino acids. V shed 3 bases and J 0 bases; nucleotides not matched to a gene: 8. CDR3 sequence (DNA): TGTGCCAGCAGCCAGATAACAGGCGGGAGCTCCTACGAGCAGTACTTC. Protein sequence: CASSQITGGSSYEQYF.

This clonotype was seen a handful of times. A read error may explain this, as a much larger clone is one base away. The chain has TRBV12-3 or TRBV12-4 and TRBJ2-2, with TRBD2 as a possible D gene (6 bases). The length of the CDR3 is 14 residues. The CDR3 coding sequence is TGTGCCAGCAGTTTAACGCCCCTAGTCGGGGGGCTGTTTTTT. Translated: CASSLTPLVGGLFF.

This clonotype was seen at least ten times. The chain is built from TRBV12-5 and TRBJ1-2; TRBD1 agrees at 9 bases. The CDR3 length is 16 residues. The germline V gene has CDR1 LGHNT and CDR2 FRNRAP. V lost 1 base to trimming and J lost 0 bases; unmatched junction nucleotides: 3. In nucleotides, the CDR3 is TGTGCTAGTGGTTTGGGGACAGGGGAGACTAACTATGGCTACACCTTC. It encodes CASGLGTGETNYGYTF. Complete variable domain (other parts from reference TRBV12-5 and TRBJ1-2): DARVTQTPRHKVTEMGQEVTMRCQPILGHNTVFWYRQTMMQGLELLAYFRNRAPLDDSGMPKDRFSAEMPDATLATLKIQPSEPRDSAVYFCASGLGTGETNYGYTFGSGTRLTVV.